Listed below are T cell receptor beta chains from one sample, sequenced in a study of OX40 agonist ivuxolimab in advanced cancers. Assay used: immunoSEQ multiplex PCR; TCRdb lists only in-frame clones, some missing. This sample carries roughly 100,000 clones, about 92% of them seen once, and the ten largest clones take 1.5% to 2%. Sequencing was performed on CD4+ or CD8+ T cells sorted from blood, taken in a trial of the OX40 agonist ivuxolimab. These receptors were collected from an adult with an advanced solid tumor such as melanoma, head and neck, liver or kidney cancer. Both conserved end residues are part of each CDR3. D genes are given only for firm matches. Some rows mark clone size as missing; the rest say once, few, many or name a class of expanded clone.

cdr3_nt	cdr3_aa	j_call	d_call	v_call	clone_size
TGCAGCGTCAGAGACACATCCTACAATGAGCAGTTCTTC	CSVRDTSYNEQFF	TRBJ2-1	NA	TRBV29-1	once
TGTGCCAGCAGTTACGACAGGGAAGCCAAAAACATTCAGTACTTC	CASSYDREAKNIQYF	TRBJ2-4	TRBD1	TRBV6-6	medium-sized
TGCGCCAGCAGCTTGGGCGGGACAGGGAACACCGGGGAGCTGTTTTTT	CASSLGGTGNTGELFF	TRBJ2-2	TRBD1	TRBV5-1	few
TGTGCCAGCAGCGCGGGACAGGACAATTCACCCCTCCACTTT	CASSAGQDNSPLHF	TRBJ1-6	TRBD1	TRBV5-6	NA
TGCAGCGTTGCCCTACTAGCGGCAGATACGCAGTATTTT	CSVALLAADTQYF	TRBJ2-3	TRBD2	TRBV29-1	NA
TGCAGCGTTACACCTGGCGACGGCGGTGAAGCTTTCTTT	CSVTPGDGGEAFF	TRBJ1-1	NA	TRBV29-1	few
TGCGCCAGCAGCTTGGGTGGTGGCTTTCGAGATTCCTACGAGCAGTACTTC	CASSLGGGFRDSYEQYF	TRBJ2-7	NA	TRBV5-1	NA
TGTGCCAGCAGCGCGGGACTAGCGGGATACAATGAGCAGTTCTTC	CASSAGLAGYNEQFF	TRBJ2-1	TRBD2	TRBV7-3	NA
TGTGCCAGCAGCTTAGTCAGGGGAGGCGAAAAACTGTTTTTT	CASSLVRGGEKLFF	TRBJ1-4	NA	TRBV11-3	NA
TGTGCCAGCTCGAACCTAGGGACGCAGGCTAACTATGGCTACACCTTC	CASSNLGTQANYGYTF	TRBJ1-2	NA	TRBV18	NA
TGCGCCAGCAGCCAACTTCCTCAGAGGGGGACTAATGAAAAACTGTTTTTT	CASSQLPQRGTNEKLFF	TRBJ1-4	NA	TRBV4-3	once
TGTGCCAGCAGCTCGCCCCTAGGGGGGGGAACCTACGAGCAGTACTTC	CASSSPLGGGTYEQYF	TRBJ2-7	NA	TRBV7-2	NA
TGTGCCAGCAGCTTAGAGCCGGCTAGCGGGAGGACCGGGGAGCTGTTTTTT	CASSLEPASGRTGELFF	TRBJ2-2	TRBD2	TRBV11-3	once
TGTGCCAGCAGCTCGGGACTAGCGGGGATAGCCTACGAGCAGTACTTC	CASSSGLAGIAYEQYF	TRBJ2-7	TRBD2	TRBV7-2	once
TGTGCCAGCAGCTTAAGGGCTGGGGCCAACGTCCTGACTTTC	CASSLRAGANVLTF	TRBJ2-6	NA	TRBV7-3	once
TGTGCCAGCAGCGTAGGGGGGACTAGCGGAGAGACCCAGTACTTC	CASSVGGTSGETQYF	TRBJ2-5	TRBD2	TRBV9	NA